Sequencing of this T cell receptor beta chain was carried out in a study of shared T cell receptors in the human thymus. The germline V gene has CDR1 SNHLY and CDR2 FYNNEI. V shed 6 bases and J 7 bases; nucleotides not matched to a gene: 12. The CDR3 is 16 residues long. Of note for this clone: This specimen includes other DNA sequences encoding the same CDR3.

Clones were sequenced by immunoSEQ multiplex PCR, and TCRdb holds only the in-frame ones, with some missing. The sample carries roughly 710,000 clones, approximately 85% recorded once. These records were also assigned to another study, of human thymus T cells. According to that study: Infants served as donors; they were healthy and Finnish and were having corrective surgery for congenital heart defects. Thymus tissue for the work was resected from patients undergoing corrective heart surgery. Thymic and blood repertoires seemed to favor certain V and J genes.

The sample comprised thymocytes. The receptor's source is a girl under three years old with a congenital heart defect. The V gene is TRBV2, the J gene TRBJ1-6; 7 nucleotides match TRBD1. CDR3 sequence (DNA): TGTGCCAGCAGGAAAATTTTGACAGGGCACAATTCACCCCTCCACTTT. Translation gives CASRKILTGHNSPLHF.